A selection of T cell receptor beta chains follows, all from one sample in a study of T-cell memory formation after mild COVID-19. TCRdb re-called the 5' RACE reads through MiXCR, storing one row per CDR3 protein. The table includes 400,000 or so distinct CDR3 sequences, roughly 20% detected once. Sequencing input: PBMCs or a T cell subset sorted from them (not recorded which). These receptors all come from an adult woman who had mild COVID-19 (a few samples of this study predate the infection). Cell type and time point are not known. The CDR3 runs from the conserved cysteine through the conserved F or W. D genes are given only for firm matches. Clone size, where shown, is once, few, many, or a class for clones that have expanded.

CDR3,DNA,D,size,J,V
CASKGEATSPTGELFF,TGTGCCAGCAAAGGTGAAGCGACTAGCCCCACCGGGGAGCTGTTTTTT,TRBD2,NA,TRBJ2-2,TRBV4-2
CSANRGSSGYTF,TGCAGTGCTAACAGGGGATCGAGTGGCTACACCTTC,TRBD1,few,TRBJ1-2,TRBV20-1
CASRDTVGEKLFF,TGTGCCAGCAGGGACACGGTAGGGGAAAAACTGTTTTTT,NA,many,TRBJ1-4,TRBV12-3/TRBV12-4
CATSQPRGNTEAFF,TGTGCCACCTCCCAGCCCAGGGGGAACACTGAAGCTTTCTTT,NA,many,TRBJ1-1,TRBV10-3
CASRTGSSYEQYF,TGTGCCAGCCGAACAGGGAGCTCCTACGAGCAGTACTTC,NA,NA,TRBJ2-7,TRBV27
CASSDKRGGRETQYF,TGTGCCAGCAGTGATAAGCGGGGGGGGCGGGAGACCCAGTACTTC,TRBD2,NA,TRBJ2-5,TRBV27
CASSLTWSETQYF,TGTGCCAGCAGCTTAACTTGGTCGGAGACCCAGTACTTC,NA,once,TRBJ2-5,TRBV7-8
CASSAAGTGYGYTF,TGTGCCAGCAGTGCAGCCGGGACGGGCTATGGCTACACCTTC,NA,NA,TRBJ1-2,TRBV6-1
CASKIQGGEQFF,TGTGCCAGCAAAATACAGGGCGGGGAGCAGTTCTTC,NA,NA,TRBJ2-1,TRBV28
CANKDRDSEGDTQYF,TGTGCCAACAAAGACCGGGACTCCGAAGGAGATACGCAGTATTTT,NA,few,TRBJ2-3,TRBV10-3
CASSSERGNQPQHF,TGTGCCAGCAGTTCCGAAAGGGGTAATCAGCCCCAGCATTTT,NA,NA,TRBJ1-5,TRBV6-5
CASSQADRVVTEAFF,TGTGCCAGCAGCCAAGCCGACAGGGTGGTCACTGAAGCTTTCTTT,TRBD1,NA,TRBJ1-1,TRBV4-2
CASSISDSYSPLHF,TGTGCCAGTAGTATCTCGGACAGCTATTCACCCCTCCACTTT,NA,few,TRBJ1-6,TRBV19
CAISDERGPEQYF,TGTGCCATCAGTGACGAAAGGGGGCCCGAGCAGTACTTC,TRBD1,NA,TRBJ2-7,TRBV10-3
CASSLAGLNSPLHF,TGTGCCAGCAGCTTAGCAGGGCTAAATTCACCCCTCCACTTT,NA,many,TRBJ1-6,TRBV7-2
CASRRDRRVGTEAFF,TGTGCCAGTCGTAGGGACAGACGGGTGGGGACTGAAGCTTTCTTT,TRBD1,NA,TRBJ1-1,TRBV19
CALYPSGIYGYTF,TGTGCCTTATACCCGTCGGGGATCTATGGCTACACCTTC,NA,few,TRBJ1-2,TRBV2
CASSFTLRDRENTEAFF,TGTGCCAGCAGTTTTACTCTGAGGGACAGGGAGAACACTGAAGCTTTCTTT,TRBD1,NA,TRBJ1-1,TRBV12-3/TRBV12-4
CSAPGGGVSNQPQHF,TGCAGTGCTCCCGGGGGAGGGGTGAGCAATCAGCCCCAGCATTTT,NA,NA,TRBJ1-5,TRBV20-1
CASRGSEDTQYF,TGTGCCAGCAGGGGGTCGGAAGATACGCAGTATTTT,NA,NA,TRBJ2-3,TRBV2
CASGVEEFTEAFF,TGTGCCAGCGGGGTAGAGGAGTTCACTGAAGCTTTCTTT,NA,few,TRBJ1-1,TRBV27
CASSLKQGGDTQYF,TGTGCCAGCAGTCTAAAACAGGGGGGTGATACGCAGTATTTT,TRBD1,few,TRBJ2-3,TRBV27
CASSRDRTAGNTIYF,TGTGCCAGCAGCCGTGACCGAACTGCTGGAAACACCATATATTTT,NA,few,TRBJ1-3,TRBV5-6
CASSLRGVEFVLTGELFF,TGTGCCAGCAGCCTCAGGGGGGTCGAGTTCGTGCTCACCGGGGAGCTGTTTTTT,NA,NA,TRBJ2-2,TRBV7-8
CASSPGTGRNQPQHF,TGTGCCAGCAGCCCTGGGACAGGGCGAAATCAGCCCCAGCATTTT,TRBD1,many,TRBJ1-5,TRBV7-2
CASSKTRGPGTRETQYF,TGTGCCAGCAGCAAAACTCGGGGGCCCGGCACCCGAGAGACCCAGTACTTC,NA,few,TRBJ2-5,TRBV14
CASTSRGKLSSGRQSEQYF,TGTGCCAGTACCTCCCGGGGGAAGTTATCTAGCGGGAGACAGAGCGAGCAGTACTTC,TRBD2,few,TRBJ2-7,TRBV19
CSVIGALSEQFF,TGCAGCGTTATAGGGGCGCTGAGTGAGCAGTTCTTC,NA,NA,TRBJ2-1,TRBV29-1
CASQTRLGAPGELFF,TGCGCCAGCCAAACGCGTTTGGGTGCCCCCGGGGAGCTGTTTTTT,NA,few,TRBJ2-2,TRBV5-1
CASSFGPYRGYTF,TGTGCCAGCAGTTTCGGCCCTTATCGAGGCTACACCTTC,NA,NA,TRBJ1-2,TRBV12-3/TRBV12-4
CSASPGGPNTEAFF,TGCAGTGCTAGTCCAGGGGGCCCGAACACTGAAGCTTTCTTT,TRBD1,few,TRBJ1-1,TRBV20-1
CATSDLKRASNEQFF,TGTGCCACCAGTGACCTCAAGCGGGCTTCCAATGAGCAGTTCTTC,NA,NA,TRBJ2-1,TRBV24-1
CASGDRGPPSNQPQHF,TGTGCCAGCGGGGACAGGGGCCCTCCTAGCAATCAGCCCCAGCATTTT,TRBD1,NA,TRBJ1-5,TRBV25-1
CASSYRQVTFTDTQYF,TGTGCCAGCAGCTACCGACAGGTGACTTTCACAGATACGCAGTATTTT,NA,few,TRBJ2-3,TRBV7-8
CASSPDSPQQYF,TGTGCCAGCTCACCTGACAGTCCCCAGCAGTATTTT,NA,NA,TRBJ2-3,TRBV18
CSARDPRGSDTQYF,TGCAGTGCTAGAGATCCACGGGGGTCAGATACGCAGTATTTT,NA,NA,TRBJ2-3,TRBV20-1
CASSQTGGSSYNEQFF,TGTGCCAGCAGTCAAACAGGGGGGAGCTCCTACAATGAGCAGTTCTTC,TRBD1,NA,TRBJ2-1,TRBV5-4
CASSSPLAGATDTQYF,TGCGCCAGCAGCTCCCCTCTAGCGGGGGCCACAGATACGCAGTATTTT,TRBD2,NA,TRBJ2-3,TRBV5-1
CASSQVANQPQHF,TGCGCCAGCAGCCAAGTAGCCAATCAGCCCCAGCATTTT,NA,NA,TRBJ1-5,TRBV4-1
CATSDQPRDRVPTGELFF,TGTGCCACCAGTGACCAACCCCGGGACAGGGTCCCCACCGGGGAGCTGTTTTTT,TRBD1,NA,TRBJ2-2,TRBV24-1
CASRSRLGSYNEQFF,TGTGCCAGCAGATCAAGGTTGGGCTCCTACAATGAGCAGTTCTTC,NA,many,TRBJ2-1,TRBV5-4
CASSLVEGRTEAFF,TGTGCCAGCAGCTTAGTCGAGGGTCGCACTGAAGCTTTCTTT,NA,many,TRBJ1-1,TRBV7-9
CATSRVGLAGVDEQFF,TGTGCCACCAGCAGAGTGGGACTAGCGGGAGTGGATGAGCAGTTCTTC,TRBD2,few,TRBJ2-1,TRBV15
CASSLITGSYNEQFF,TGTGCCAGCAGTTTAATAACAGGCTCCTACAATGAGCAGTTCTTC,NA,few,TRBJ2-1,TRBV12-3/TRBV12-4
CASSTGTTGNYGYTF,TGCGCCAGCAGCACAGGGACAACGGGGAACTATGGCTACACCTTC,NA,many,TRBJ1-2,TRBV5-1
CAISLRYRPSSYNEQFF,TGCGCCATCAGCTTGAGGTACAGACCGAGCTCCTACAATGAGCAGTTCTTC,NA,few,TRBJ2-1,TRBV5-1
CSVGWDEQYF,TGCAGCGTTGGATGGGACGAGCAGTACTTC,NA,NA,TRBJ2-7,TRBV29-1
CSAPRDSYYGYTF,TGCAGTGCACCGCGGGACAGCTATTATGGCTACACCTTC,TRBD1,few,TRBJ1-2,TRBV20-1
CASSLGLSEQFF,TGTGCCAGCAGTCTGGGGCTGAGCGAGCAGTTCTTC,NA,few,TRBJ2-1,TRBV7-9
CASSPTLNQETQYF,TGTGCCAGCAGCCCTACACTGAACCAAGAGACCCAGTACTTC,NA,NA,TRBJ2-5,TRBV9
CASSFPRTDLPSEQYF,TGTGCCAGCAGCTTCCCGAGGACAGATCTTCCTAGCGAGCAGTACTTC,NA,few,TRBJ2-7,TRBV7-9
CASSSHGGEQFF,TGTGCCAGCAGCTCTCACGGAGGGGAGCAGTTCTTC,NA,NA,TRBJ2-1,TRBV7-3
CASTQFGGRDGPYEQYF,TGTGCCAGCACCCAATTTGGGGGACGGGACGGACCCTACGAGCAGTACTTC,NA,few,TRBJ2-7,TRBV11-2
CASSGWDGYYEQYF,TGTGCCAGCAGTGGATGGGACGGCTACTACGAGCAGTACTTC,NA,NA,TRBJ2-7,TRBV12-3/TRBV12-4
CASSQDGSNYGYTF,TGCGCCAGCAGCCAAGACGGATCTAACTATGGCTACACCTTC,NA,few,TRBJ1-2,TRBV4-3
CASRHGTSGGPTYNEQFF,TGCGCCAGCAGACACGGGACTAGCGGGGGGCCGACGTACAATGAGCAGTTCTTC,TRBD2,few,TRBJ2-1,TRBV5-1
CASSLVTGLDNEQFF,TGTGCCAGCAGCTTAGTCACGGGACTTGACAATGAGCAGTTCTTC,NA,few,TRBJ2-1,TRBV7-9